This is a list of T cell receptor beta chains from one sample in a study of T cells in Graves' hyperthyroidism and ophthalmopathy. TCRdb reanalysed the multiplex PCR reads using MiXCR and keeps one entry per CDR3 protein. The sample includes more than 300,000 distinct CDR3 sequences, less than 20% of them seen just once. The sequenced material came from blood. Receptors were obtained from a man between 18 and 35 years old with Graves' ophthalmopathy. CDR3s include the opening cysteine and the closing phenylalanine or tryptophan. The D gene is left open where the match is weak. Clone size appears in some rows only: once, few, many, or a class for an expanded clone.

v_gene	d_gene	j_gene	abundance	CDR3nt	CDR3aa
TRBV3-1	.	TRBJ2-3	many	TGTGCCAGCAGCCAGTTAGGGGGGGACACAGATACGCAGTATTTT	CASSQLGGDTDTQYF
TRBV5-1	TRBD1	TRBJ1-2	.	TGCGCCAGCAGCCCAATCCCCGGGACAGGGAACTATGGCTACACCTTC	CASSPIPGTGNYGYTF
TRBV3-1	.	TRBJ2-2	many	TGTGCCAGCAGCCAAGTGGCAGGCACCGGGGAGCTGTTTTTT	CASSQVAGTGELFF
TRBV29-1	.	TRBJ2-7	few	TGCAGCGTGGCCCGGGATCTCTACGTGCAGTACTTC	CSVARDLYVQYF
TRBV3-1	.	TRBJ2-5	many	TGTGCCAGCAGCCGTGAGGGGGGTGGGGAGACCCAGTACTTC	CASSREGGGETQYF
TRBV27	.	TRBJ1-1	many	TGTGCCAGCAGTCACCCCGGGGTGAACACTGAAGCTTTCTTT	CASSHPGVNTEAFF
TRBV5-1	TRBD2	TRBJ2-3	.	TGCGCCAGCAGCTCGGGACTAGCCAACACAGATACGCAGTATTTT	CASSSGLANTDTQYF
TRBV20-1	.	TRBJ1-1	many	TGCAGTGCTAGAGAGCTCGCAGAAGCTTTCTTT	CSARELAEAFF
TRBV19	TRBD1	TRBJ1-1	few	TGTGCCAGTTCTAAGGGGGCGCGAGGCACTGAAGCTTTCTTT	CASSKGARGTEAFF
TRBV7-6	.	TRBJ1-6	.	TGTGCCAGCAGCTTACCAGATACACCCCTCCACTTT	CASSLPDTPLHF
TRBV19	TRBD2	TRBJ2-5	few	TGTGCCAGTAGTATCGGACTAGCGGGGACGGAGACCCAGTACTTC	CASSIGLAGTETQYF
TRBV11-2	TRBD1	TRBJ2-7	many	TGTGCCAGCAGCCTCACCGGGACAGTGGTTTCCGAGCAGTACTTC	CASSLTGTVVSEQYF
TRBV2	.	TRBJ2-7	many	TGTGCCAGCAGTGGGGATTACTACGAGCAGTACTTC	CASSGDYYEQYF
TRBV4-1	.	TRBJ2-1	many	TGCGCCAGCAGCCAAGATCCCTACAATGAGCAGTTCTTC	CASSQDPYNEQFF
TRBV27	.	TRBJ2-6	.	TGTGCCAGCAGTTACCGGACTGCCGAGAGGGCCAACGTCCTGACTTTC	CASSYRTAERANVLTF
TRBV29-1	TRBD2	TRBJ2-5	.	TGCAGCGTCTATCGGCCCCTACTAGCGGGGACCCAAGAGACCCAGTACTTC	CSVYRPLLAGTQETQYF
TRBV9	.	TRBJ1-1	.	TGTGCCAGCAGCTTAGGTTGGGGGGGGACCACTGAAGCTTTCTTT	CASSLGWGGTTEAFF
TRBV6-9	.	TRBJ2-7	few	TGTGCCAGCAGTTCTTACGGATTGTTGGGGTCCTACGAGCAGTACTTC	CASSSYGLLGSYEQYF
TRBV12-3/TRBV12-4	.	TRBJ2-1	many	TGTGCCAGCAGGCCGACAATGAGCTCCTACAATGAGCAGTTCTTC	CASRPTMSSYNEQFF
TRBV27	.	TRBJ2-2	.	TGTGCCGGCAGTTTAACCGTCCACGGGGGCGGGGAGCTGTTTTTT	CAGSLTVHGGGELFF
TRBV6-1	.	TRBJ1-1	many	TGTGCCAGCAGTGATCCGAGGGACACTGAAGCTTTCTTT	CASSDPRDTEAFF
TRBV11-1	TRBD2	TRBJ2-5	many	TGTGCCAGCAGCTTGGCCCACCTGGGGGGGGTTCAAGAGACCCAGTACTTC	CASSLAHLGGVQETQYF
TRBV4-1	TRBD1	TRBJ1-1	many	TGCGCCAGCAGCCAGACAGGGGTCACTGAAGCTTTCTTT	CASSQTGVTEAFF
TRBV10-1	.	TRBJ2-1	few	TGCGCCAGCAGTGACGGCAGGGCTAAGTTCTTC	CASSDGRAKFF
TRBV12-3/TRBV12-4	.	TRBJ1-1	many	TGTGCCAGCAGTTCCAGACTGAGCTACACTGAAGCTTTCTTT	CASSSRLSYTEAFF
TRBV6-5	.	TRBJ2-5	few	TGTGCCAGCAGTTACGGTGGGCTCCAGGAGACCCAGTACTTC	CASSYGGLQETQYF
TRBV6-2/TRBV6-3	.	TRBJ2-7	.	TGTGCCAGCAGCTTCGACGGCTACGAGCAGTGCTTC	CASSFDGYEQCF
TRBV19	.	TRBJ1-1	.	TGTGCCAGTAGTAGGGGACATCTAATGAACACTGAAGCTTTCTTT	CASSRGHLMNTEAFF
TRBV11-2	.	TRBJ2-1	many	TGTGCCAGCAGCGGGGTCTCCTCCTACAATGAGCAGTTCTTC	CASSGVSSYNEQFF